This T cell receptor beta chain emerged from a study of Ad26.COV2.S vaccination and SARS-CoV-2 variants (TCRdb year 2021). With respect to the entire study: Vaccine-arm donors were drawn from COV1001, a multicentre, randomized, double-blind, placebo-controlled phase I-IIa trial of Ad26.COV2.S in healthy adults. Dosing of Ad26.COV2.S was intramuscular, at either 5x10^10 or 1x10^11 viral particles, delivered as one shot or as two shots spaced 56 days apart. TCRbeta repertoire sequencing served as the tool for gauging how specific and how broad the SARS-CoV-2-reactive T cell receptors were following Ad26.COV2.S vaccination. The TCR-sequenced set comprised about 30 samples: around 20 Ad26.COV2.S vaccine recipients, 5 placebo recipients and 8 SARS-CoV-2 convalescent individuals. Trial participants were randomized into five groups of five, in which low-dose or high-dose Ad26.COV2.S was given once or twice, or placebo was given on both occasions. Investigators did not know the trial group allocation while performing experiments and assessing outcomes. Overall study results and their limits: After vaccination, spike-specific CD8+ and CD4+ T cell responses were reported to show substantial breadth. Higher spike-specific TCR breadth was observed in Ad26.COV2.S recipients than in placebo recipients (P = 0.0014). It was noted by the authors that total T cell responses may have been underestimated by the TCR breadth and depth analyses. Vaccine and placebo recipients had similar non-spike TCR breadth, a finding consistent with the vaccine containing only spike. The study was not powered for comparison of responses between vaccine doses or regimens.

TCRbeta CDR3 regions were sequenced with the immunoSEQ Assay. After extraction, genomic DNA underwent amplification by bias-controlled multiplex PCR, followed by high-throughput sequencing. The study's own analysis went as follows. Collapsing and filtering of sequences were performed to quantify the absolute abundance of each unique TCRbeta CDR3 region. T cell fraction was estimated by normalizing TCRbeta template counts to usable DNA, which was measured by amplifying reference genes present in all nucleated cells. Repertoire TCRs were annotated as SARS-CoV-2-specific by exact matching of V gene, CDR3 amino acid sequence and J gene to a known reactive TCR set. MIRA supplied the reference SARS-CoV-2 TCR set, which was filtered for enrichment in COVID-19-positive ImmuneCODE repertoires so that public or cross-reactive TCRs were removed. Using the MIRA antigens, annotated TCRs were further analysed by specific ORF or by position within an ORF. Breadth was defined as annotated unique rearrangements over total unique productive rearrangements; depth was the summed frequency of those rearrangements. TCR breadth was compared between groups using two-sided Wilcoxon rank-sum tests. TCRdb took over this immuneACCESS table, retaining in-frame rearrangements with V and J assigned. Such tables are incomplete; in checked studies, under half of the missing clones stem from an unresolved V gene, and the remainder is unexplained. D and trimming come from the DNA, and the V and J calls and clone size come from that table. This sample lists about 350,000 clones; roughly 84% were detected once. The ten largest clones add up to 3.3% of the sample.

The trim is 1 base for V and 2 bases for J, with a gap of 9 bases between the germline ends. Spanning cysteine to phenylalanine, the CDR3 consists of 14 amino acids. Kept here is only the CDR3 DNA, which spans 42 bases and is read in frame from base 1. CDR1 and CDR2, per the germline V gene (reference sequence), are SEHNR and FQNEAQ. This clone has just a few counts. No antigen is known for it. No qualities accompany the bases; no much larger clone lies one base away. The sample's treatment or condition label, decoded: about 20 received Ad26.COV2.S at low or high dose, single or two shots; 5 received placebo; per-sample allocation not given. Repertoires of vaccine and placebo recipients were sequenced from samples collected on day 63 after the first injection. In Cohort 1b, fewer than 30 adults aged 18-55 years were enrolled at a single site in Boston, USA, between 29 July and 7 August 2020. As a vaccine, Ad26.COV2.S was a replication-incompetent adenovirus type 26 vector that expressed a prefusion-stabilized SARS-CoV-2 spike protein derived from the original Wuhan strain.

The V and J segments used are TRBV7-9 and TRBJ2-7, with the D gene uncertain. The material sequenced was peripheral blood, taken in a trial of Ad26.COV2.S vaccine versus placebo. The TCR originated in a person aged 18-65 years who received the Ad26.COV2.S COVID-19 vaccine or a placebo. The bases are TGTGCCAGCAGCTTAGTTGGACGGACCTACGAGCAGTACTTC. This is translated as CASSLVGRTYEQYF. The CDR3 plus the reference TRBV7-9 and TRBJ2-7 genes for the other parts give the full variable domain: DTGVSQNPRHKITKRGQNVTFRCDPISEHNRLYWYRQTLGQGPEFLTYFQNEAQLEKSRLLSDRFSAERPKGSFSTLEIQRTEQGDSAMYLCASSLVGRTYEQYFGPGTRLTVT.